This TCR beta chain was obtained from a study of T cell responses to AZD1222 COVID-19 vaccine (TCRdb year 2021). Background on the whole study: A total of approximately 250 trial participants underwent TCR sequencing, of whom 200 to 220 had received two doses of AZD1222 and around 25 had received two doses of the MenACWY control vaccine. Trial participants were enrolled by age into 18-55, 56-69 and 70-plus year subgroups, with approximately 150, 28 and 58 TCR-sequenced participants respectively. The research as a whole found: The 56-69-year group was small, and its depth increase did not reach significance, likely because of low power. Reportedly, almost half of the unique spike-specific TCRs recognized epitopes lying outside the regions that are mutated in the B.1.351 and B.1.1.7 variants. No day 14 peak-response samples were available, so repertoires were characterized only after the peak T cell response. Conclusions about previously exposed vaccinees were limited because only six AZD1222 recipients were SARS-CoV-2 seropositive at baseline. Most participants were white British and females outnumbered males, and the authors suggested that clonal diversity may have been underestimated. After two AZD1222 doses, both the breadth and the depth of spike-specific TCRs were significantly higher than at day 0 and than in MenACWY recipients. The vaccine-associated CD4 TCRs covered the entire spike protein, and the dominant responses fell in regions 160-218 and 743-854.

On this clone: Its antigen is not yet known. Base qualities are not at hand, and no much larger clone is one base apart.

Measured from the cysteine to the phenylalanine, the CDR3 is 15 residues long. Only the CDR3 portion is preserved as DNA: 45 bases, with reading frame beginning at the first base. The CDR1 and CDR2 encoded by the germline V gene are KGHDR and SFDVKD. V and J lose 5 bases and 0 bases, and a span of 10 bases separates them. Taken with the paper, the label for time point translates to: about 28 days (+/-7) after the second vaccine dose. Interpreted using the paper, the treatment or condition label stands for: meningococcal conjugate vaccine given as trial control. The vaccinee samples were drawn from two UK trials, COV001 and COV002, one of which was a single-blind randomized controlled phase 2/3 trial testing AZD1222 (ChAdOx1 nCoV-19) in healthy adults. For TCRbeta chain sequencing, PBMC samples were collected from trial participants at day 0 and at day 28 after the second dose. The CDR3 regions of human TCRbeta chains were analyzed by immunosequencing. On the authors' methods: Repertoire TCRs were checked for matches against a reference library of SARS-CoV-2-specific TCRs that had been generated using the MIRA antigen-specificity platform. Breadth was defined as the fraction of unique TCRs that were SARS-CoV-2-associated. Depth was defined as the fraction of total T cells that were SARS-CoV-2-associated. Each spike-specific TCR was assigned to its reactive spike region and to a CD4 or CD8 class using the MIRA data. Log10-transformed breadth and depth values were compared by one-way ANOVA with Sidak's multiple comparisons tests. TCRdb re-hosts the immuneACCESS table, in-frame sequences only. Its copies lack some clones; in the studies checked, an unresolved V gene accounts for under half of them, and the cause for the rest is not known. That table gives V, J and clone size, and the DNA gave D and trimming. This sample has about 210,000 clones in its table, and around 94% of those were observed once. Over 1.5% of the sample is held by the ten biggest clonotypes.

This sequence uses TRBV24-1 and TRBJ2-4; TRBD1 is a possible D gene, resting on 5 matching bases. The clonotype was recovered from an adult who received the MenACWY meningococcal vaccine as a control. The sample here was peripheral blood, taken 28 days after the second dose of the MenACWY control vaccine. The nucleotide sequence reads TGTGCCACCAGTGGGGGCAACCTAGCCAAAAACATTCAGTACTTC. This gives the protein CATSGGNLAKNIQYF.